This T cell receptor (beta chain) stems from a study of T cell repertoires in cytomegalovirus infection. For the study at large: Through public TCR beta signatures, both CMV infection and matching HLA type were indicated. Findings of the study overall: The ex vivo response showed dominance by HLA-C-restricted CMV-specific TCR beta clonotypes. The cumulative frequency of public TCR beta families distinguished individuals who carried CMV together with the relevant HLA.

This clonotype was recorded many times. Antigen specificity is unknown. Per the germline V gene, CDR1 is SGHTA and CDR2 is FQGNSA. CDR3 length: 15 amino acids. The V segment lost 2 bases and the J segment 4 bases; nucleotides outside the gene matches: 6. TCRdb independently ran MiXCR on the reads; one entry per CDR3 protein. The sample has hundreds of thousands of distinct CDR3 sequences, around 9.6% seen once. The TCR comes from a human donor in good health (CMV status not recorded). Some clones in this sample may be carry-over from other donors' samples. J is TRBJ2-5 and V is TRBV7-2; 8 nucleotides agree with TRBD1. Material: PBMCs. The CDR3 loop reads CASSLFGQGGETQYF. The CDR3, as DNA: TGTGCCAGCAGCTTATTTGGACAGGGAGGAGAGACCCAGTACTTC.